This TCR beta chain was identified in a study of shared clonotypes between healthy human individuals. The data were produced by immunoSEQ multiplex PCR, yet TCRdb's version contains in-frame clones alone and is incomplete. The sample includes hundreds of thousands of clones, 70% to 80% of them seen just once. The origin of this receptor is a woman in her thirties or forties in good health. Some clones in this sample may be carry-over from other donors' samples. Sequenced material: PBMCs.

In DNA form, the CDR3 reads TGTGCCAGCAGTTACTTAGCGGAATTCGGCACTGAAGCTTTCTTT. Translation gives CASSYLAEFGTEAFF. The V call is TRBV6-6, the J call TRBJ1-1; no reliable D call. V was clipped by 1 base and J by 4 bases, with 13 bases between them. CDR3 length: 15 residues. The germline V gene encodes CDR1 MNHNY and CDR2 SVGAGI (reference sequence).